The subject of this entry is one T cell receptor beta chain. The antigen remains unidentified. The table came from immunoSEQ multiplex PCR; TCRdb's copy has only in-frame clones and leaves some out. This table has approximately 150,000 clones, roughly 86% appearing once. These data come from a study of cytomegalovirus exposure and HLA in healthy donors. Study observations and caveats: Researchers catalogued around 150 TCR beta chains as cytomegalovirus-associated.

From germline, CDR1 is SGHDT and CDR2 YYEEEE. V was pared by 6 bases and J by 3 bases, with 12 bases between. The CDR3 runs to 13 residues. Sequenced: PBMCs. The rearrangement joins TRBV5-6 to TRBJ1-1, with D unresolved. The clonotype originates from a man aged 18-30 years in good health and CMV-seropositive. CDR3 residues: CASNQGRDTEAFF. The CDR3 DNA is TGTGCCAGCAACCAAGGGAGGGACACTGAAGCTTTCTTT.